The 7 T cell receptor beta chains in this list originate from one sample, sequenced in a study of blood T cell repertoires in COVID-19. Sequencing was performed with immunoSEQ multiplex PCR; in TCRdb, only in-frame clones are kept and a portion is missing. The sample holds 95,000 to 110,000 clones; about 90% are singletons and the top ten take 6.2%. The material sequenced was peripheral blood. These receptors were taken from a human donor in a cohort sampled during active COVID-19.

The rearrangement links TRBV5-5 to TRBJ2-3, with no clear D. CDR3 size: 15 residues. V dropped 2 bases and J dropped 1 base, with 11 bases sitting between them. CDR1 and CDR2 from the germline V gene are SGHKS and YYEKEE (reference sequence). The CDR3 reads CASSLYDTGTDTQYF. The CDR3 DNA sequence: TGTGCCAGCAGCTTATACGACACCGGCACAGATACGCAGTATTTT.

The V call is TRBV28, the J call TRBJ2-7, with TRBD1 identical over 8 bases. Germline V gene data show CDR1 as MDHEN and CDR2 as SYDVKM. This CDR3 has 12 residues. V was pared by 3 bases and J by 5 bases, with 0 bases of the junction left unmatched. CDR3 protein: CASSLTGDEQYF. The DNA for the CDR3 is TGTGCCAGCAGTTTGACAGGGGACGAGCAGTACTTC.

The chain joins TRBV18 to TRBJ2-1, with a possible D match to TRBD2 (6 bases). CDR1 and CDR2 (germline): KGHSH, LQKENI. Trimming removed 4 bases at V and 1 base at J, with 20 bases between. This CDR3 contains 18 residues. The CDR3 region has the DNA TGTGCCAGCTCACTTGCCCGGGACTTAGCACAATCCTACAATGAGCAGTTCTTC. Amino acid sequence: CASSLARDLAQSYNEQFF.

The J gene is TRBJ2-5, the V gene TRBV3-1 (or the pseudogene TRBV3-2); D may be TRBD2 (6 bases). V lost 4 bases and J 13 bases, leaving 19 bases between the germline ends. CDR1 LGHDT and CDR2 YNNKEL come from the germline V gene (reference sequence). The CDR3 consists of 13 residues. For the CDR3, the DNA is TGTGCCAGCAGCCGAGGAACGGGACTCCCACCGTACTTC. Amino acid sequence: CASSRGTGLPPYF.

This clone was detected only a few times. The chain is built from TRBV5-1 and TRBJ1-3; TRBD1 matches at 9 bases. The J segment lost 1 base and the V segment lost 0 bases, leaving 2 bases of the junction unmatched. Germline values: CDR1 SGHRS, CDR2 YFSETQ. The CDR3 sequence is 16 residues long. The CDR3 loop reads CASSLVGQGSGNTIYF. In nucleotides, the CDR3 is TGCGCCAGCAGCTTGGTCGGACAGGGGTCTGGAAACACCATATATTTT.

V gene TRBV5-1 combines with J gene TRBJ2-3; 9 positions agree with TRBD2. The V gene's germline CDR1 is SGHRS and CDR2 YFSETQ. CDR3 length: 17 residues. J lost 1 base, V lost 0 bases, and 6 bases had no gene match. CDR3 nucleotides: TGCGCCAGCAGCTTGGAAGCTAGCGGGATTCGCACAGATACGCAGTATTTT. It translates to CASSLEASGIRTDTQYF.

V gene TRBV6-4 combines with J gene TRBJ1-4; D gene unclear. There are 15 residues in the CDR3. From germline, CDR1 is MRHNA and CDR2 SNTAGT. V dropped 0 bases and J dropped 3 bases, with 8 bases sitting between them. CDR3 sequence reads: CASSDSGRANEKLFF. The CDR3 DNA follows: TGTGCCAGCAGTGACTCTGGTCGGGCTAATGAAAAACTGTTTTTT.